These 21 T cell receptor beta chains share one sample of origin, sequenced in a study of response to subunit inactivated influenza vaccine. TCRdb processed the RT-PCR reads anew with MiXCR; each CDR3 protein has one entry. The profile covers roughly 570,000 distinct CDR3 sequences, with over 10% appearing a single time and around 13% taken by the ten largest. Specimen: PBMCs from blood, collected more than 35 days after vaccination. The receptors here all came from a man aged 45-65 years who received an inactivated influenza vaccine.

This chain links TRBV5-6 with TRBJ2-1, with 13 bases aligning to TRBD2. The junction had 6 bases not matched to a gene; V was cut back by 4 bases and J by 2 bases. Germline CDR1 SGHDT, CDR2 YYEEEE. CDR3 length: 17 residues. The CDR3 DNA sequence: TGTGCCAGCAGCACACTAGCGGGAGGGCTCACCTACAATGAGCAGTTCTTC. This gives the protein CASSTLAGGLTYNEQFF.

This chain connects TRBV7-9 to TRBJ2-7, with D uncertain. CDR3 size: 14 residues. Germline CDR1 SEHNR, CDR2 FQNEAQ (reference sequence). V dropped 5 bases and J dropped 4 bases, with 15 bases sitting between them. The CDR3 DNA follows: TGTGCCAGCAGCCACCGGGCCAACCCTTACGAGCAGTACTTC. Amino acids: CASSHRANPYEQYF.

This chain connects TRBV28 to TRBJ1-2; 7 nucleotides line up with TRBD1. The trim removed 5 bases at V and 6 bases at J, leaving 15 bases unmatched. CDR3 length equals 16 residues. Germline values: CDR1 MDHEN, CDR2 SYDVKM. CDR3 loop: CASSPFDRAIMDGYTF. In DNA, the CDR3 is TGTGCCAGCAGTCCCTTCGACAGGGCTATTATGGATGGCTACACCTTC.

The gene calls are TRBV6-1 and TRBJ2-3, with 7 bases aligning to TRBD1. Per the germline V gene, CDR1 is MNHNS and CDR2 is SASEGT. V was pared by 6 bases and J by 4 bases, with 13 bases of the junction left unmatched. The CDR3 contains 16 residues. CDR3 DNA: TGTGCCAGCAGCCGGTGGACAGGAGTCCTTCCAGATACGCAGTATTTT. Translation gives CASSRWTGVLPDTQYF.

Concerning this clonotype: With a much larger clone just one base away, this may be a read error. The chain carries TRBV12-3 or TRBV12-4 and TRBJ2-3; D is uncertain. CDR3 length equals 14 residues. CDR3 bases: TGTGCCAGCAGTTTAGGTCACGTCACAGATATGCAGTATTTT. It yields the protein CASSLGHVTDMQYF.

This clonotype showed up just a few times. The CDR3 sequence: CASSQRVQAVPYNEQFF. CDR3 in DNA: TGTGCCAGCAGCCAGAGGGTTCAGGCGGTTCCTTACAATGAGCAGTTCTTC. The chain uses TRBV3-1 and TRBJ2-1; D may be TRBD2 (5 bases). V lost 3 bases to trimming and J lost 4 bases, with 19 bases between them. The germline V gene encodes CDR1 LGHDT and CDR2 YNNKEL (reference sequence). CDR3 size: 17 residues.

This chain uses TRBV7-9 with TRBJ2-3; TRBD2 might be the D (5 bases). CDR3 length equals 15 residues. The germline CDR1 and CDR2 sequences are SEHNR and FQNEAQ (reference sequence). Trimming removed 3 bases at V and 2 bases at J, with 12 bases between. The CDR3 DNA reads TGTGCCAGCAGCTTCTACCTGGAGGCCACAGATACGCAGTATTTT. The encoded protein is CASSFYLEATDTQYF.

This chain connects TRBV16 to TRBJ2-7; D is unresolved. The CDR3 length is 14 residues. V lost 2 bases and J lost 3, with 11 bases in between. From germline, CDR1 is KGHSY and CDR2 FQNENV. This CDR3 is CASSQRTVYYEQYF. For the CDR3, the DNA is TGTGCCAGCAGCCAAAGGACGGTTTACTACGAGCAGTACTTC.

The CDR3 loop reads CASGQGATNEKLFF. DNA of the CDR3: TGTGCCAGCGGTCAAGGGGCAACTAATGAAAAACTGTTTTTT. This chain joins TRBV28 and TRBJ1-4; TRBD1 is a possible D gene (5 bases). The V end lost 8 bases, the J end lost 0 bases, and 10 bases lay between the germline ends. Germline V CDR1 and CDR2: MDHEN, SYDVKM. This CDR3 has 14 amino acids.

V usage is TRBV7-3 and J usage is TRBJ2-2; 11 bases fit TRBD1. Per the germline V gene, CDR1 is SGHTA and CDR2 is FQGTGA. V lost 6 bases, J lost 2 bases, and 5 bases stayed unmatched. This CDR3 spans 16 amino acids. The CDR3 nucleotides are TGTGCCAGCAGGATCGGACAGGGGGCAAACACCGGGGAGCTGTTTTTT. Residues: CASRIGQGANTGELFF.

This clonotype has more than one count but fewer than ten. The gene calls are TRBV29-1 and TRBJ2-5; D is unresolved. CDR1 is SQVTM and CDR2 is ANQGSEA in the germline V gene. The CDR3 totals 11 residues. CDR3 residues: CSHSLGETQYF. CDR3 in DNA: TGCAGTCACAGCCTGGGGGAGACCCAGTACTTC.

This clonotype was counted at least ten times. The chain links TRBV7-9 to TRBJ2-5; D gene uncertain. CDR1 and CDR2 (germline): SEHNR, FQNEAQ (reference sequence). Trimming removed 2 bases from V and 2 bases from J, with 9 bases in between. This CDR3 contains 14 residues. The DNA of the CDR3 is TGTGCCAGCAGCTTAAGCCTGCAACAAGAGACCCAGTACTTC. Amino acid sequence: CASSLSLQQETQYF.

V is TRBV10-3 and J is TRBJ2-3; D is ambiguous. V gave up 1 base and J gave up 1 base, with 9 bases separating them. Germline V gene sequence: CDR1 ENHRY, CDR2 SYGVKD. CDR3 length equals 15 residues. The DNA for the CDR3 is TGTGCCATCAGTGAGTTGGGCGCCGGCACAGATACGCAGTATTTT. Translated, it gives CAISELGAGTDTQYF.

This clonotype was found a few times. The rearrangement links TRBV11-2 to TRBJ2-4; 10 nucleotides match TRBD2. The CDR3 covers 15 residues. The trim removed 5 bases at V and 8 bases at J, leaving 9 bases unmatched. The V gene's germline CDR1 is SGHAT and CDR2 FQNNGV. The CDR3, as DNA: TGTGCCAGCAGCGGAAGCGGGAGGGCCATGGACATTCAGTACTTC. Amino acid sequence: CASSGSGRAMDIQYF.

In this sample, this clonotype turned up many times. CDR3 coding DNA: TGTGCCAGCAGTTGGGCAGGGGACGAGCAGTACTTC. Its translation is CASSWAGDEQYF. The V gene is TRBV6-2 or TRBV6-3, the J gene TRBJ2-7; D is possibly TRBD1 (6 bases). From germline, CDR1 is MNHEY and CDR2 SVGEGT. This CDR3 is built from 12 residues. The germline V and J ends were trimmed by 4 bases and 5 bases, with 9 bases remaining between them.

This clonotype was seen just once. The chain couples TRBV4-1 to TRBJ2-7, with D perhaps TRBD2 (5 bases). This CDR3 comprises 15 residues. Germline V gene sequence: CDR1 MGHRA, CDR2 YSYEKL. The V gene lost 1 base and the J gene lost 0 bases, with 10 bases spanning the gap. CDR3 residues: CASSQVTGSSYEQYF. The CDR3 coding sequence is TGCGCCAGCAGCCAAGTCACGGGGAGCTCCTACGAGCAGTACTTC.

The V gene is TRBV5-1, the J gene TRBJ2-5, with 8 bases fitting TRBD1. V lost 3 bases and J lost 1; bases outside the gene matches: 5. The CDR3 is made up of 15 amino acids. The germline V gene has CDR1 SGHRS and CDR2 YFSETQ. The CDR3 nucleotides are TGCGCCAGCAGCTCGCAGACAGGGGCCCAAGAGACCCAGTACTTC. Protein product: CASSSQTGAQETQYF.

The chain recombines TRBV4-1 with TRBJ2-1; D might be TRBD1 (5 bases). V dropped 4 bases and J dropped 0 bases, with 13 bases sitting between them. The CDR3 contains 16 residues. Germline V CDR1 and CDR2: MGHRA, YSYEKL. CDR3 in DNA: TGCGCCAGCAGCCGGTCACAGGAAAGCTCCTACAATGAGCAGTTCTTC. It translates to CASSRSQESSYNEQFF.

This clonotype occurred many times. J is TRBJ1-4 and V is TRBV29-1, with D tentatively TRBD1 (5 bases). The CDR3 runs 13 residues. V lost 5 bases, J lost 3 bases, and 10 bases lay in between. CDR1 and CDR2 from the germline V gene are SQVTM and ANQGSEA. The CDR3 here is CSVSDSPNEKLFF. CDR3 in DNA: TGCAGCGTTTCTGACAGCCCTAATGAAAAACTGTTTTTT.

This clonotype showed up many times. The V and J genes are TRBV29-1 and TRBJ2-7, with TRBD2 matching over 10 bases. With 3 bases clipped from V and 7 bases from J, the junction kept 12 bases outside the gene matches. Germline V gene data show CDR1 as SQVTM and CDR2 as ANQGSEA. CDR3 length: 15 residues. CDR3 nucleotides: TGCAGCGTTGAGTTGGTGGGAGCGGGAGGGGAAGAGCAGTACTTC. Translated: CSVELVGAGGEEQYF.

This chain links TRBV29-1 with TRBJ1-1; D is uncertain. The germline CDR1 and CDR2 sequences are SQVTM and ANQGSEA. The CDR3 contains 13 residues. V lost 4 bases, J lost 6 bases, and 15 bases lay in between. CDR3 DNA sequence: TGCAGCGTTGGTGGTAGGGTCTGGGCTGAAGCTTTCTTT. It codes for CSVGGRVWAEAFF.